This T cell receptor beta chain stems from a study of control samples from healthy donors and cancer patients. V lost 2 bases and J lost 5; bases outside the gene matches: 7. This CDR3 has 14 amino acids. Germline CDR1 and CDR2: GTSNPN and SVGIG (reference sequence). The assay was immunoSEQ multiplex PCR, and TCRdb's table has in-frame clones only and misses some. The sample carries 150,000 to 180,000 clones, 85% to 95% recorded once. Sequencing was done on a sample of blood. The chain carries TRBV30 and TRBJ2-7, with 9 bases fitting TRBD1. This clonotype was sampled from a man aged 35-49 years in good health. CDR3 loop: CAWSSGTGHDEQYF. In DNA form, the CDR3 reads TGTGCCTGGAGTTCCGGGACAGGGCACGACGAGCAGTACTTC.